These 27 T cell receptor beta chains share one sample of origin, sequenced in a study of siplizumab effects on memory and regulatory T cells. Some clones are missing from TCRdb's copy, which holds only in-frame ones; the method was immunoSEQ multiplex PCR. The data show approximately 58,000 clones, about 92% seen once. The sequenced sample consisted of CD8+ T cells sorted from blood. All receptors derive from a human donor in good health.

The J gene is TRBJ2-7, the V gene TRBV4-1, with 9 bases matching TRBD2. Unmatched junction bases numbered 10, after V lost 3 bases and J lost 7 bases. Germline loops: CDR1 MGHRA, CDR2 YSYEKL. There are 15 residues in the CDR3. The CDR3 here is CASSHEDLAGLEQYF. CDR3 in DNA: TGCGCCAGCAGCCATGAAGATCTAGCGGGACTGGAGCAGTACTTC.

This sequence joins TRBV5-5 and TRBJ2-7, with D perhaps matching TRBD1 (5 bases). Trimming pared 5 bases from V and 0 bases from J, leaving 12 bases between. Germline CDR1 and CDR2: SGHKS and YYEKEE (reference sequence). This CDR3 has 14 amino acids. In DNA, the CDR3 is TGTGCCAGCAGGCAAGGGGTCAGCTCCTACGAGCAGTACTTC. Amino acids: CASRQGVSSYEQYF.

The V and J genes are TRBV29-1 and TRBJ1-1; the D gene is possibly TRBD1 (6 bases). V gave up 4 bases and J gave up 3 bases, with 12 bases separating them. The CDR3 is 13 residues long. Germline loops: CDR1 SQVTM, CDR2 ANQGSEA. CDR3 protein: CSVAMGAYTEAFF. The CDR3 DNA is TGCAGCGTTGCAATGGGGGCGTACACTGAAGCTTTCTTT.

As DNA, the CDR3 is TGTGCCAGCAGCCCCTGGAAGGGCAGCACAGATACGCAGTATTTT. Protein sequence: CASSPWKGSTDTQYF. The rearrangement joins TRBV7-9 to TRBJ2-3; the D is unclear. The CDR3 spans 15 residues. Germline CDR1 reads SEHNR; CDR2 reads FQNEAQ (reference sequence). The V end lost 5 bases, the J end lost 0 bases, and 12 bases lay between the germline ends.

The genes are TRBV21-1 and TRBJ1-2. TRBV21-1 represents a pseudogene. The CDR3 is 19 amino acids. The CDR3 DNA is TGTGCCGCATCTTGGGGGTCTTTTAGAACAGACTACTCTCTATGGCTATTCACCTTC. Its protein is CAASWGSFRTDYSLWLFTF.

A single count supports this clone. The chain uses TRBV4-3 and TRBJ2-1, with D perhaps TRBD1 (6 bases). Deletions cut 4 bases from V and 7 bases from J, with 14 bases between. The CDR3 is 14 residues long. CDR1 is LGHNA and CDR2 is YSLEER in the germline V gene. CDR3 sequence: CASSPQGSFNEQFF. In DNA, the CDR3 is TGCGCCAGCAGCCCCCAGGGGTCGTTTAATGAGCAGTTCTTC.

The rearrangement links TRBV14 to TRBJ2-7, with 13 bases fitting TRBD2. CDR1 SGHDN and CDR2 FVKESK come from the germline V gene. This CDR3 is 17 amino acids long. With 0 bases clipped from V and 5 bases from J, the junction kept 7 bases outside the gene matches. The CDR3 nucleotides read TGTGCCAGCAGCCAAGATAGCGGACTAGCGGGAGTGGACGAGCAGTACTTC. The encoded protein is CASSQDSGLAGVDEQYF.

V usage is TRBV4-1 and J usage is TRBJ1-1; the match to TRBD1 covers 8 bases. The CDR3 contains 15 residues. The trim removed 3 bases at V and 1 base at J, leaving 4 bases unmatched. Germline CDR1 MGHRA, CDR2 YSYEKL. CDR3 sequence (DNA): TGCGCCAGCAGCCATGCCGGGACAGGGAACACTGAAGCTTTCTTT. Translation gives CASSHAGTGNTEAFF.

The table lists this clone with a count of one. The chain combines TRBV29-1 with TRBJ2-1, with 8 positions matching TRBD1. J was trimmed by 3 bases and V by 0 bases; bases with no gene match: 4. The CDR3 runs to 15 residues. CDR1 and CDR2 (germline): SQVTM, ANQGSEA. The CDR3 sequence: CSVEDPTGVYNEQFF. CDR3 coding DNA: TGCAGCGTTGAAGATCCGACAGGGGTCTACAATGAGCAGTTCTTC.

This chain joins TRBV12-5 and TRBJ2-1; a possible D gene is TRBD2 (5 bases). This CDR3 has 13 amino acids. V dropped 7 bases and J dropped 6 bases, with 13 bases sitting between them. Germline V gene sequence: CDR1 LGHNT, CDR2 FRNRAP. The CDR3 region has the DNA TGTGCTAGTGTAGCGTCCAGTGTCAATGAGCAGTTCTTC. Translation: CASVASSVNEQFF.

The DNA of the CDR3 is TGTGCCAGCAGCTTGGATAGCGCGACAGGGCGCTATGGCTACACCTTC. As protein: CASSLDSATGRYGYTF. The genes are TRBV7-9 and TRBJ1-2; 7 bases fit TRBD1. This CDR3 spans 16 amino acids. Trimming at V came to 3 bases and at J to 4 bases, leaving 11 bases not matched to a gene. Germline CDR1 reads SEHNR; CDR2 reads FQNEAQ (reference sequence).

The J gene is TRBJ2-1, the V gene TRBV7-9; D unresolved. The germline V gene encodes CDR1 SEHNR and CDR2 FQNEAQ (reference sequence). This CDR3 comprises 13 residues. The V gene lost 2 bases and the J gene lost 4 bases, with 6 bases spanning the gap. The chain's CDR3 is CASSLNEYNEQFF. CDR3 bases: TGTGCCAGCAGCTTAAACGAGTACAATGAGCAGTTCTTC.

The V gene is TRBV21-1, the J gene TRBJ2-7; TRBD2 is taken as the D call from the table, unchecked against the DNA. TRBV21-1 is described as a pseudogene. The CDR3 runs 15 residues. In DNA form, the CDR3 reads TGTGCCAGCAGCAAAGGAGCTTCTTACTCCTACGAGCAGTACTTC. Protein sequence: CASSKGASYSYEQYF.

The chain is built from TRBV27 and TRBJ1-4; D possibly corresponds to TRBD1 (6 bases). CDR1 is MNHEY, CDR2 SMNVEV, per germline (reference sequence). V was clipped by 11 bases and J by 7 bases, with 14 bases between them. This CDR3 region has 12 residues. This CDR3 reads CAGTGRSEKLFF. The CDR3 bases are TGTGCCGGAACAGGGCGCAGTGAAAAACTGTTTTTT. The full variable domain, its missing parts supplied by reference TRBV27 and TRBJ1-4, is EAQVTQNPRYLITVTGKKLTVTCSQNMNHEYMSWYRQDPGLGLRQIYYSMNVEVTDKGDVPEGYKVSRKEKRNFPLILESPSPNQTSLYFCAGTGRSEKLFFGSGTQLSVL.

The V gene is TRBV5-4, the J gene TRBJ2-3, with D perhaps being TRBD1 or TRBD2 (5 bases each). Germline assignment: CDR1 SGHNT and CDR2 YYREEE (reference sequence). Trimming removed 4 bases from V and 0 bases from J, with 18 bases in between. The CDR3 has 17 amino acids. This CDR3 is CASSTLGTPPSTDTQYF. The CDR3 DNA reads TGTGCCAGCAGCACCCTTGGGACGCCTCCTAGCACAGATACGCAGTATTTT.

The chain joins TRBV9 to TRBJ1-5, with TRBD1 as a possible D gene (5 bases). V lost 0 bases to trimming and J lost 1 base, with 8 bases between them. The CDR3 spans 15 residues. The germline CDR1 and CDR2 sequences are SGDLS and YYNGEE. The CDR3: CASSVGGLSNQPQHF. CDR3 DNA sequence: TGTGCCAGCAGCGTAGGGGGGTTAAGCAATCAGCCCCAGCATTTT.

The sample holds one count of this clone. The chain couples TRBV27 to TRBJ2-7, with 7 positions matching TRBD1. In germline, CDR1 is MNHEY, CDR2 SMNVEV (reference sequence). The CDR3 is 15 residues long. V dropped 0 bases and J dropped 0; count of bases not matched to a gene: 2. CDR3 protein: CASSLSRGFSYEQYF. In DNA, the CDR3 is TGTGCCAGCAGTTTATCCAGGGGGTTCTCCTACGAGCAGTACTTC.

J is TRBJ2-3 and V is TRBV10-2, with no clear D. Germline CDR1 WSHSY, CDR2 SAAADI. The V end was cut by 2 bases, the J end by 5 bases, with 8 bases between. This CDR3 is built from 13 residues. The CDR3 spells CASSELAEDTQYF. The CDR3 bases are TGCGCCAGCAGTGAGCTGGCGGAAGATACGCAGTATTTT.

In the case of this clone: One junction end disagrees with the germline gene, perhaps due to a read error. The chain is built from TRBV30 and TRBJ1-2, with D unclear. Germline V gene lookup returns CDR1 GTSNPN and CDR2 SVGIG (reference sequence). This CDR3 has 11 residues. CDR3 amino acids: CAWRFGGLRDF. The CDR3 DNA is TGTGCCTGGAGATTCGGAGGGCTACGGGACTTC.

The rearrangement uses TRBV6-5 and TRBJ2-2; 7 bases fit TRBD2. Germline CDR1 MNHEY, CDR2 SVGAGI. The CDR3 spans 14 residues. Unmatched junction bases numbered 3, after V lost 2 bases and J lost 6 bases. CDR3 DNA sequence: TGTGCCAGCAGTTACATGGGGGGGGCCGGGGAGCTGTTTTTT. This translates into CASSYMGGAGELFF.

The V and J genes are TRBV19 and TRBJ2-6; D is possibly TRBD2 (5 bases). CDR3 length: 16 amino acids. Trimming took off 0 bases at V and 0 bases at J, with 6 bases between the two ends. Germline values: CDR1 LNHDA, CDR2 SQIVND (reference sequence). In DNA form, the CDR3 reads TGTGCCAGTAGTATAGATCGGGGCTCTGGGGCCAACGTCCTGACTTTC. Translated, it gives CASSIDRGSGANVLTF.

V usage is TRBV4-3 and J usage is TRBJ2-1; D unresolved. V was pared by 4 bases and J by 13 bases, with 20 bases between. The CDR3 covers 14 residues. Germline lookup yields CDR1 LGHNA and CDR2 YSLEER. CDR3 amino acids: CASSPSHGFNRQFF. The DNA of the CDR3 is TGCGCCAGCAGCCCGTCCCACGGCTTTAACCGTCAGTTCTTC.

This clone was detected once. Other DNA sequences in the same sample also yield this CDR3. The rearrangement joins TRBV7-8 to TRBJ2-7; a possible D gene is TRBD2 (6 bases). V lost 4 bases and J 4 bases, leaving 20 bases between the germline ends. The CDR3 length is 16 residues. The germline CDR1 and CDR2 sequences are SGHVS and FQNEAQ. The CDR3 nucleotides read TGTGCCAGCAGCTCGTCCCCCTTGACTAGTGGTTACGAGCAGTACTTC. It translates to CASSSSPLTSGYEQYF.

This rearrangement joins TRBV12-5 to TRBJ2-5; 7 bases line up with TRBD1. The germline CDR1 and CDR2 sequences are LGHNT and FRNRAP. The V gene end was trimmed by 6 bases and the J gene end by 5 bases; junction bases not matched to a gene: 18. The CDR3 loop spans 17 amino acids. The CDR3 loop is CASGPPVEGAIGETQYF. DNA of the CDR3: TGTGCTAGTGGGCCCCCTGTTGAGGGGGCGATTGGGGAGACCCAGTACTTC.

V is TRBV6-5 and J is TRBJ1-2; 7 nucleotides align to TRBD1. With V trimmed by 3 bases and J by 2 bases, 6 bases remained unmatched. Germline CDR1 is MNHEY and CDR2 is SVGAGI. The CDR3 runs 15 residues. Here the CDR3 reads CASSYSAGGNYGYTF. The DNA of the CDR3 is TGTGCCAGCAGTTATTCCGCAGGGGGAAACTATGGCTACACCTTC.

The chain joins TRBV6-5 to TRBJ2-7, with 7 bases fitting TRBD1. The CDR3 runs to 13 residues. In germline, CDR1 is MNHEY, CDR2 SVGAGI. After removal of 5 bases from V and 1 base from J, the junction contained 2 bases not matched to a gene. The CDR3 DNA follows: TGTGCCAGCAGTCAGACAGGGTCCTACGAGCAGTACTTC. Translated, it gives CASSQTGSYEQYF.

The chain employs TRBV7-9 and TRBJ1-1; 7 bases are a match to TRBD1. Germline V gene sequence: CDR1 SEHNR, CDR2 FQNEAQ (reference sequence). After removal of 5 bases from V and 5 bases from J, the junction contained 5 bases not matched to a gene. The CDR3 loop spans 13 amino acids. The CDR3, as DNA: TGTGCCAGCAGCCTACAGGGGATAACTGAAGCTTTCTTT. Translated, it gives CASSLQGITEAFF.